These 15 T cell receptor beta chains originate from one sample sequenced in a study of T-cell reconstitution after alpha-beta-depleted transplantation in children. The library targeted TCRbeta and was prepared with unique molecular identifiers. TCRdb re-derived calls from the PCR reads in MiXCR, one entry per CDR3 protein. The table has 800,000 to 1,000,000 distinct CDR3 sequences, about 26% seen once. The starting material was PBMCs, mostly from graft donor cells, obtained 360 days after TCRalphabeta/CD19-depleted stem cell transplant. These receptor sequences come from a boy younger than two who had a stem cell transplant for SCID, so the T cells may come from the graft donor.

The genes are TRBV29-1 and TRBJ2-3; a weak D match, TRBD2 (7 bases). From germline, CDR1 is SQVTM and CDR2 ANQGSEA. The CDR3 covers 13 residues. Trimming stripped 5 bases from V and 8 bases from J, with 17 bases between. The CDR3 coding sequence is TGCAGCGTTATCACGGGGGGCCCGGGTACGCAGTATTTT. This sequence encodes CSVITGGPGTQYF.

The J gene is TRBJ2-4, the V gene TRBV4-1; unclear D gene. This CDR3 contains 15 residues. Germline loops: CDR1 MGHRA, CDR2 YSYEKL. V was clipped by 3 bases and J by 0 bases, with 9 bases between them. CDR3 in DNA: TGCGCCAGCAGCCACGATTTCCTAGCCAAAAACATTCAGTACTTC. Translation: CASSHDFLAKNIQYF.

This clonotype occurred many times. The chain joins TRBV6-2 or TRBV6-3 to TRBJ2-6; weak D call: TRBD1 (6 bases). The CDR3 runs 16 residues. From germline, CDR1 is MNHEY and CDR2 SVGEGT. V lost 5 bases and J 0 bases, leaving 11 bases between the germline ends. The CDR3 nucleotides are TGTGCCAGCAGTCAGGGGTACTTCTCTGGGGCCAACGTCCTGACTTTC. Amino acid sequence: CASSQGYFSGANVLTF.

This chain uses TRBV25-1 with TRBJ2-6; no clear D gene. V lost 4 bases and J lost 2, with 3 bases in between. CDR1 and CDR2 from the germline V gene are MGHDK and SYGVNS. This CDR3 spans 13 amino acids. The CDR3 loop is CASSVPGANVLTF. The CDR3 bases are TGTGCCAGCAGTGTCCCTGGGGCCAACGTCCTGACTTTC.

In its sample, this clonotype was seen a few times. This sequence joins TRBV28 and TRBJ2-5; 7 bases line up with TRBD1. Germline assignment: CDR1 MDHEN and CDR2 SYDVKM. The ends lost 3 bases at V and 4 bases at J; junction bases unmatched: 11. The CDR3 runs to 16 residues. For the CDR3, the DNA is TGTGCCAGCAGTTTCAGAGGGGGCGCTGGGAGAGAGACCCAGTACTTC. This codes for CASSFRGGAGRETQYF.

This clonotype was counted only a few times. The chain combines TRBV25-1 with TRBJ2-5; TRBD1 is a possible D gene (5 bases). The CDR3 sequence is 14 residues long. Trimming removed 1 base at V and 4 bases at J, with 10 bases between. From germline, CDR1 is MGHDK and CDR2 SYGVNS. CDR3 in amino acids: CASSEWGSRETQYF. In DNA, the CDR3 is TGTGCCAGCAGTGAATGGGGCAGCAGAGAGACCCAGTACTTC.

The V gene is TRBV15, the J gene TRBJ1-2; 7 bases map to TRBD1. Germline CDR1 is LNHNV and CDR2 is YYDKDF (reference sequence). The V gene end was trimmed by 1 base and the J gene end by 2 bases; junction bases not matched to a gene: 4. This CDR3 is built from 15 residues. The CDR3 DNA follows: TGTGCCACCAGCAGAGGAACGACAGGGAACTATGGCTACACCTTC. It specifies CATSRGTTGNYGYTF.

Only a few counts were recorded for this clonotype. The chain employs TRBV20-1 and TRBJ2-1, with 10 bases identical to TRBD2. After removal of 4 bases from V and 5 bases from J, the junction contained 8 bases not matched to a gene. The CDR3 spans 15 residues. Per the germline V gene, CDR1 is DFQATT and CDR2 is SNEGSKA (reference sequence). As DNA, the CDR3 is TGCAGTGCTACCCCGGGACTAGCGATCAACAATGAGCAGTTCTTC. Encoded protein: CSATPGLAINNEQFF.

The chain links TRBV12-3 or TRBV12-4 to TRBJ2-1; perhaps TRBD1 as D (6 bases). The CDR3 contains 15 residues. V was trimmed by 6 bases and J by 3 bases, leaving 15 bases between them. CDR3 residues: CASRATGLGYNEQFF. The CDR3 DNA follows: TGTGCCAGCAGGGCAACAGGGTTAGGCTACAATGAGCAGTTCTTC.

This chain connects TRBV12-3 or TRBV12-4 to TRBJ2-5; D not certain. Between the trimmed V and J ends, which lost 6 bases and 4 bases, there was a span of 21 bases. The CDR3 is 16 residues long. The CDR3 here is CASSSLPGVPRETQYF. The CDR3 nucleotides are TGTGCCAGCAGCTCCCTCCCAGGAGTTCCTCGAGAGACCCAGTACTTC.

This clonotype was observed a few times. V usage is TRBV4-1 and J usage is TRBJ2-6; D remains unclear. V was pared by 0 bases and J by 2 bases, with 14 bases between. Germline V gene lookup returns CDR1 MGHRA and CDR2 YSYEKL. The CDR3 consists of 18 residues. The CDR3, as DNA: TGCGCCAGCAGCCAAGATTGGCAGAGAAAGGCTGGGGCCAACGTCCTGACTTTC. This sequence encodes CASSQDWQRKAGANVLTF.

The chain links TRBV12-3 or TRBV12-4 to TRBJ2-1, with 7 positions matching TRBD1. J gave up 6 bases and V 8 bases, and 7 bases lay outside the gene matches. CDR3 length: 13 amino acids. The CDR3, as DNA: TGTGCCAGCTTCCAACAGGGGTCCAATGAGCAGTTCTTC. This sequence encodes CASFQQGSNEQFF.

The chain uses TRBV11-1 and TRBJ2-3; D gene unclear. V shed 2 bases and J shed 0 bases, with 12 bases lying between them. Germline lookup yields CDR1 SGHAT and CDR2 FQDESV (reference sequence). The CDR3 runs 16 residues. The CDR3 loop reads CASSLQTLSSTDTQYF. DNA for the CDR3: TGTGCCAGCAGCTTACAGACTCTGTCTAGCACAGATACGCAGTATTTT.

This chain connects TRBV27 to TRBJ1-1, with 7 bases that match TRBD1. J was trimmed by 2 bases and V by 6 bases; bases with no gene match: 15. The CDR3 length is 17 residues. CDR1 and CDR2 from the germline V gene are MNHEY and SMNVEV (reference sequence). For the CDR3, the DNA is TGTGCCAGCAGCAGCGACTCACAGGGGCGGAGAAACACTGAAGCTTTCTTT. Protein sequence: CASSSDSQGRRNTEAFF.

The V call is TRBV28, the J call TRBJ2-7, with no clear D. The germline CDR1 and CDR2 sequences are MDHEN and SYDVKM. This CDR3 spans 20 amino acids. The V end was cut by 4 bases, the J end by 2 bases, with 30 bases between. The CDR3 DNA reads as TGTGCCAGCAGTTCCTGGGCCCCCATCTACCCCCGTTCATTTCCCTACGAGCAGTACTTC. Translating gives CASSSWAPIYPRSFPYEQYF.